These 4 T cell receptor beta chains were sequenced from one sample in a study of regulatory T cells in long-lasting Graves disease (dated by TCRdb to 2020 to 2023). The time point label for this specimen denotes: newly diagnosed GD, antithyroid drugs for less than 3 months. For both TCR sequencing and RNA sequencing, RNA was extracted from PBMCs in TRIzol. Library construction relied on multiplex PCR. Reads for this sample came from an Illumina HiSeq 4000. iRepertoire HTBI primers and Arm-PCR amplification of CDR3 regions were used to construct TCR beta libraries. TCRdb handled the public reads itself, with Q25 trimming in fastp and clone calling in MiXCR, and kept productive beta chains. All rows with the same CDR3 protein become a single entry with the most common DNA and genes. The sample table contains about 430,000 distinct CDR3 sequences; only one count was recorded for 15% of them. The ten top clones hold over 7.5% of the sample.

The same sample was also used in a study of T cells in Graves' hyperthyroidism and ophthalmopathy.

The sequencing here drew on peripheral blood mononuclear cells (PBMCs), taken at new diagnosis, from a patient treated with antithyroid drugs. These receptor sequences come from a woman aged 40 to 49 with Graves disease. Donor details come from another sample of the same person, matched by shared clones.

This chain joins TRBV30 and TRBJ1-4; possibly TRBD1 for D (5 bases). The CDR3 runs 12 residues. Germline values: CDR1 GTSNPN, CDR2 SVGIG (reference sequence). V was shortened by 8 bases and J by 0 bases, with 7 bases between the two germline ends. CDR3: CAGGATNEKLFF. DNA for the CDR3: TGTGCCGGGGGGGCAACTAATGAAAAACTGTTTTTT.

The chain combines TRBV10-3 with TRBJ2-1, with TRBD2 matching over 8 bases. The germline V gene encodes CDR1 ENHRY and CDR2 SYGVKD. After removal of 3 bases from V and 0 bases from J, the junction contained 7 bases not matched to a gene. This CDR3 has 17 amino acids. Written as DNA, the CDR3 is TGTGCCATCAGTGATTTGGCCGGGACTAGCTCCTACAATGAGCAGTTCTTC. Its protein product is CAISDLAGTSSYNEQFF.

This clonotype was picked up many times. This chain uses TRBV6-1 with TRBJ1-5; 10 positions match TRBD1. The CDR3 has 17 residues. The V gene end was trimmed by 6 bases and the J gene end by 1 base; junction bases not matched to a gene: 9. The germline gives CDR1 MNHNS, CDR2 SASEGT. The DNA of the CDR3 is TGTGCCAGCAGGGGGGACAGGGGAGGATCCAGCAATCAGCCCCAGCATTTT. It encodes CASRGDRGGSSNQPQHF.

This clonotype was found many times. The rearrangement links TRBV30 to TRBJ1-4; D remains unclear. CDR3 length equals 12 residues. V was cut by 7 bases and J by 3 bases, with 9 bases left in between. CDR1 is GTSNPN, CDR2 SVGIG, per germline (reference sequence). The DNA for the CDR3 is TGTGCCTCCGGGCAGTCTAATGAAAAACTGTTTTTT. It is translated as CASGQSNEKLFF.